This T cell receptor beta chain was sequenced for a study of CD8 T cells in ankylosing spondylitis. Study outcomes and limitations: The authors reported significant enrichment of disease-linked clones in matched ankylosing spondylitis synovial fluid. Both synovial fluid and blood in reactive arthritis had previously been reported to carry some motif variants.

This clonotype was detected many times. Its antigen is as yet unknown. By quantitative 5'-RACE with molecular barcodes, the TCR beta libraries were made. TCRdb used MiXCR to reprocess the 5' RACE reads, holding one entry per CDR3 protein. This table has 200,000 to 300,000 distinct CDR3 sequences, 8% to 9% appearing once. The CDR3 extends over 13 amino acids. Trimming left V 6 bases short and J 3 bases short, with 8 bases between. Germline V gene lookup returns CDR1 MNHEY and CDR2 SMNVEV (reference sequence). Sequencing was carried out using blood, either unsorted or a sorted T cell fraction (not recorded which). The chain uses TRBV27 and TRBJ2-2; perhaps D is TRBD1 or TRBD2 (5 bases each). The receptor's source is a female donor with ankylosing spondylitis or in good health (not recorded which). In DNA, the CDR3 is TGTGCCAGCAGGTTGGGACACACCGGGGAGCTGTTTTTT. It encodes CASRLGHTGELFF.